One sample yielded the 17 T cell receptor beta chains listed below, sequenced in a study of control samples from healthy donors and cancer patients (dated by TCRdb to the early 2020s). To prepare the library, the immunoSEQ multiplex PCR assay was applied. This immuneACCESS table, as held by TCRdb, lists in-frame sequences with V and J called but not all clones. Of the missing ones, under half trace to an unresolved V gene in checked studies; the others have no known cause. Here the sample has 150,000 to 200,000 clones; over 85% occur a single time. Clones ranked in the top ten supply more than 10% of the sample. Sequenced: blood. These receptor sequences come from a man between 25 and 39 years old in good health.

The rearrangement uses TRBV5-6 and TRBJ2-7; TRBD1 aligns across 7 bases. CDR3 length: 12 amino acids. In germline, CDR1 is SGHDT, CDR2 YYEEEE. With V trimmed by 4 bases and J by 5 bases, 3 bases remained unmatched. The CDR3 is CASSPGQDEQYF. As DNA, the CDR3 is TGTGCCAGCAGCCCCGGACAGGACGAGCAGTACTTC. Complete variable domain (other parts from reference TRBV5-6 and TRBJ2-7): DAGVTQSPTHLIKTRGQQVTLRCSPKSGHDTVSWYQQALGQGPQFIFQYYEEEERQRGNFPDRFSGHQFPNYSSELNVNALLLGDSALYLCASSPGQDEQYFGPGTRLTVT.

V usage is TRBV14 and J usage is TRBJ2-1; 12 bases fit TRBD2. The V and J ends lost 5 bases and 8 bases, in that order; junction bases with no gene match: 7. There are 15 residues in the CDR3. Per germline, CDR1 SGHDN and CDR2 FVKESK. The DNA of the CDR3 is TGTGCCAGCAGCTTGGGACTAGCGGGCGGTTATGAGCAGTTCTTC. As protein: CASSLGLAGGYEQFF.

The genes are TRBV7-2 and TRBJ2-2; 8 bases are a match to TRBD2. Germline CDR1 and CDR2: SGHTA and FQGNSA. The length of the CDR3 is 16 residues. V was pared by 5 bases and J by 5 bases, with 10 bases of the junction left unmatched. The CDR3 DNA reads TGTGCCAGCAGCGAGAGAGGTAGCGGGAAGACCGGGGAGCTGTTTTTT. This encodes CASSERGSGKTGELFF.

The gene calls are TRBV5-1 and TRBJ1-6, with 11 bases that match TRBD1. V trimming: 4 bases; J trimming: 0 bases; junction bases outside the gene matches: 6. This CDR3 has 18 amino acids. Germline V gene data show CDR1 as SGHRS and CDR2 as YFSETQ. The CDR3 loop reads CASSRGQGGSSYNSPLHF. The CDR3 region has the DNA TGCGCCAGCAGCCGGGGACAGGGGGGAAGCTCCTATAATTCACCCCTCCACTTT.

This rearrangement joins TRBV2 to TRBJ2-6, with 8 bases matching TRBD1. Germline CDR1 SNHLY, CDR2 FYNNEI. The CDR3 spans 15 residues. J lost 2 bases, V lost 6 bases, and 3 bases had no gene match. For the CDR3, the DNA is TGTGCCAGCAGAGCGACAGGGGCTGGGGCCAACGTCCTGACTTTC. Amino acid sequence: CASRATGAGANVLTF.

The V call is TRBV24-1, the J call TRBJ2-2; 8 bases map to TRBD1. The CDR3 is 17 amino acids. Per the germline V gene, CDR1 is KGHDR and CDR2 is SFDVKD. The V segment lost 1 base and the J segment 1 base; nucleotides outside the gene matches: 4. CDR3 protein: CATSDLNRGMNTGELFF. DNA of the CDR3: TGTGCCACCAGTGATTTAAACAGGGGGATGAACACCGGGGAGCTGTTTTTT.

The chain is built from TRBV6-4 and TRBJ2-1; 10 bases agree with TRBD2. This CDR3 is built from 15 residues. Germline V gives CDR1 MRHNA, CDR2 SNTAGT. J lost 8 bases, V lost 2 bases, and 6 bases had no gene match. The CDR3 protein is CASSDQREGSDEQFF. The CDR3, as DNA: TGTGCCAGCAGTGACCAGCGGGAGGGTTCAGATGAGCAGTTCTTC.

The genes are TRBV12-3 or TRBV12-4 and TRBJ1-1; weak D call: TRBD1 (5 bases). This CDR3 is 13 amino acids long. V was clipped by 3 bases and J by 7 bases, with 12 bases between them. The CDR3 nucleotides are TGTGCCAGCAGTTTCGCAGGGACCAATGAAGCTTTCTTT. Its protein product is CASSFAGTNEAFF.

This clone occurred a few times. The genes are TRBV5-6 and TRBJ1-2; D remains unclear. The CDR3 runs 16 residues. Trimming cost V 6 bases and J 6 bases, with 24 bases left between them. Germline V lookup: CDR1 SGHDT, CDR2 YYEEEE. DNA for the CDR3: TGTGCCAGCACCCGGTGGGAAGTCAACAAGGTCCATGGCTACACCTTC. Protein product: CASTRWEVNKVHGYTF.

CDR3 region: CASSSVGGGTDTQYF. CDR3 DNA: TGTGCCAGCAGCTCGGTCGGAGGGGGGACAGATACGCAGTATTTT. The chain carries TRBV7-9 and TRBJ2-3, with D perhaps matching TRBD1 or TRBD2 (6 bases each). The CDR3 consists of 15 residues. V lost 4 bases to trimming and J lost 3 bases, with 14 bases between them. Germline CDR1 is SEHNR and CDR2 is FQNEAQ (reference sequence).

The rearrangement uses TRBV19 and TRBJ1-1; D ambiguous. The CDR3 is 15 residues long. Germline CDR1 reads LNHDA; CDR2 reads SQIVND (reference sequence). V was shortened by 5 bases and J by 0 bases, with 13 bases between the two germline ends. The DNA of the CDR3 is TGTGCCAGTAGTGGCCCCCATTTGGTGAACACTGAAGCTTTCTTT. Its protein is CASSGPHLVNTEAFF.

The chain recombines TRBV7-9 with TRBJ1-4, with 8 positions matching TRBD1. V shed 5 bases and J 8 bases; nucleotides not matched to a gene: 7. Germline V gives CDR1 SEHNR, CDR2 FQNEAQ (reference sequence). This CDR3 is 14 amino acids long. CDR3 sequence (DNA): TGTGCCAGCAGCCCACAGACAGGGGTAGAAAAACTGTTTTTT. Translated: CASSPQTGVEKLFF.

V usage is TRBV28 and J usage is TRBJ1-1, with D unclear. Germline CDR1 MDHEN, CDR2 SYDVKM. This CDR3 is 15 amino acids long. Trimming pared 6 bases from V and 0 bases from J, leaving 14 bases between. Here the CDR3 reads CASSPSLTMNTEAFF. The CDR3 DNA reads TGTGCCAGCAGCCCCAGTCTAACAATGAACACTGAAGCTTTCTTT.

The DNA of the CDR3 is TGTGCCAGCACCAACGGCAATACGCTGGGTGGCTACACCTTC. This sequence encodes CASTNGNTLGGYTF. The rearrangement joins TRBV6-5 to TRBJ1-2; no clear D. This CDR3 has 14 amino acids. The ends were cut back, 7 bases at V and 7 bases at J, with 19 bases in the middle. Germline-derived CDR1 and CDR2 are MNHEY and SVGAGI.

Note on this clone: Within the sample, other DNA sequences also encode this same CDR3. The chain links TRBV5-1 to TRBJ2-2, with 10 positions matching TRBD1. V was pared by 5 bases and J by 3 bases, with 1 base of the junction left unmatched. Germline assignment: CDR1 SGHRS and CDR2 YFSETQ. The CDR3 loop spans 14 amino acids. CDR3 residues: CASRTGGDTGELFF. The CDR3 DNA reads as TGCGCCAGCAGGACAGGGGGCGACACCGGGGAGCTGTTTTTT.

CDR3 in amino acids: CASSLSTRNQPQHF. CDR3 nucleotide sequence: TGTGCCAGCAGCTTAAGTACACGGAATCAGCCCCAGCATTTT. The chain employs TRBV7-2 and TRBJ1-5; D is uncertain. The V and J ends lost 2 bases and 4 bases respectively, with 9 bases between them. Germline lookup yields CDR1 SGHTA and CDR2 FQGNSA. The CDR3 runs 14 residues. Full variable domain (outside the CDR3, taken from reference TRBV7-2 and TRBJ1-5): GAGVSQSPSNKVTEKGKDVELRCDPISGHTALYWYRQSLGQGLEFLIYFQGNSAPDKSGLPSDRFSAERTGGSVSTLTIQRTQQEDSAVYLCASSLSTRNQPQHFGDGTRLSIL.

The chain is built from TRBV6-6 and TRBJ2-5; the D gene is possibly TRBD1 (6 bases). This CDR3 spans 11 amino acids. Trimming pared 8 bases from V and 4 bases from J, leaving 8 bases between. Germline V lookup: CDR1 MNHNY, CDR2 SVGAGI (reference sequence). CDR3 region: CASLRGETQYF. In DNA form, the CDR3 reads TGTGCCAGCCTCAGGGGAGAGACCCAGTACTTC.